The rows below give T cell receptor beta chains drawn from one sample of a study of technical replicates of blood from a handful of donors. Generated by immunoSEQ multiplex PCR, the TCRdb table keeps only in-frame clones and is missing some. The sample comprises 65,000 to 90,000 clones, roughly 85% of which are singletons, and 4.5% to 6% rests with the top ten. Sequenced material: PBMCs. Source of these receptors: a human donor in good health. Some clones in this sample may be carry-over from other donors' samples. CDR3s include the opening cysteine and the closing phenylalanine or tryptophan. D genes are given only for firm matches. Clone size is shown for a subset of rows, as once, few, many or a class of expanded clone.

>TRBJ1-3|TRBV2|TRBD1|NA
TGTGCCAGCGAAGACAGGGTCTACGGAAACACCATATATTTT
CASEDRVYGNTIYF
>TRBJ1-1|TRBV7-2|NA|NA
TGTGCCAGCAGCGCCAGGAGCGGAGACACTGAAGCTTTCTTT
CASSARSGDTEAFF
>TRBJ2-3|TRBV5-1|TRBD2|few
TGCGCCAGCAGCTTGGACGGCGGGGGGCAGGCAGATACGCAGTATTTT
CASSLDGGGQADTQYF
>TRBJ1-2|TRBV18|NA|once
TGTGCCAGCTCACCACGGGGGCTAGATGGCTACACCTTC
CASSPRGLDGYTF
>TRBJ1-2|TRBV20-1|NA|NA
TGCAGTGCCATAGCTAACTATGGCTACACCTTC
CSAIANYGYTF
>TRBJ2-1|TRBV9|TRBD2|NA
TGTGCCAGCAGCGTTACTAGCGGGAGGGCCACTGAGCAGTTCTTC
CASSVTSGRATEQFF
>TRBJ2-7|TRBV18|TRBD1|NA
TGTGCCAGCTCACCCCGGGACAGCTCCTACGAGCAGTACTTC
CASSPRDSSYEQYF
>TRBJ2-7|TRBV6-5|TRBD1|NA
TGTGCCAGCAGTTACAGGGGGCTATCCTACGAGCAGTACTTC
CASSYRGLSYEQYF
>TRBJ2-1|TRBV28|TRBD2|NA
TGTGCCAGCAACGCGGCGGGACTAGCGGGGGGGAAGACGTACAATGAGCAGTTCTTC
CASNAAGLAGGKTYNEQFF
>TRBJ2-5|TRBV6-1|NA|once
TGTGCCAGCAGTCAGCTAGTCGGAGAGACCCAGTACTTC
CASSQLVGETQYF
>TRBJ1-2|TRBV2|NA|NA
TGTGCCAGCACCGAACGGGACTGGAACTATGGCTACACCTTC
CASTERDWNYGYTF
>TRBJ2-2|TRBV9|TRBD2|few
TGTGCCAGCAGCCCTCGACTAGCGGTGAACACCGGGGAGCTGTTTTTT
CASSPRLAVNTGELFF
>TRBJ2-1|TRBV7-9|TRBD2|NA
TGTGCCAGCAGCTTCGGACTAGCGGGGGCTCATGAGCAGTTCTTC
CASSFGLAGAHEQFF
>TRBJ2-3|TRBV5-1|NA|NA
TGCGCCAGCAGCGCCCTCCCCGGTGAGGCCTCCCAGTATTTT
CASSALPGEASQYF
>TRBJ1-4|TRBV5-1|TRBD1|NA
TGCGCCAGCAGCCCGGGGACAGGGAATGAAAAACTGTTTTTT
CASSPGTGNEKLFF
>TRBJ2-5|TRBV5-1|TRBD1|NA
TGCGCCAGCAGGCGGGACAGGGGGCGCGGAGAGACCCAGTACTTC
CASRRDRGRGETQYF
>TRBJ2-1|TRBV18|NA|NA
TGTGCCAGCTCCCTTCGGGACACCATTAGTGAGCAGTTCTTC
CASSLRDTISEQFF
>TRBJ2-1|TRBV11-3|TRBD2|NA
TGTGCCAGCAGCTCGCCCGGGACTAGCGTGCAGTTCTTC
CASSSPGTSVQFF
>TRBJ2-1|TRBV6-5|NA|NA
TGTGCCAGCAGTTACTCCCCAGGACTACGGCTGCATGAGCAGTTCTTC
CASSYSPGLRLHEQFF
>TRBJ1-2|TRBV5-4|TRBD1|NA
TGTGCCAGCAGCTTGGCACGGGACAGGGGACCCTATGGCTACACCTTC
CASSLARDRGPYGYTF